This paragraph covers one T cell receptor (beta chain) sequence. The antigen is not known. The sample belongs to a study of cytomegalovirus exposure and HLA in healthy donors. Looking at the study overall: It was reported in a later analysis that the same platform had been used for the 120 or so validation repertoires as for the roughly 700 first-cohort repertoires. Overall study results and limits: In vitro data verified a few CMV-associated chains as specific for CMV antigens. Many donors carried some public TCRs, although rarity characterized most TCR sequences.

Clones were read by immunoSEQ multiplex PCR, and TCRdb kept only the in-frame ones, dropping some. This sample carries about 170,000 clones, approximately 86% of them seen once, and the ten largest clones take around 2.1%. The CDR3 has 14 amino acids. The V gene's germline CDR1 is SGHRS and CDR2 YFSETQ. V was cut by 1 base and J by 6 bases, with 13 bases left in between. The donors were part of the validation cohort of 120 or so subjects. That cohort was separate from the first cohort, which comprised under 750 subjects. The chain recombines TRBV5-1 with TRBJ1-2, with a possible D match to TRBD1 (5 bases). The TCR originated in a woman between 18 and 29 years old in good health and CMV-seronegative. Sequences were obtained from PBMCs. The CDR3 loop is CASSLMSQADGYTF. In nucleotides, the CDR3 is TGCGCCAGCAGCTTGATGTCACAGGCCGATGGCTACACCTTC.